Below are 13 T cell receptor beta chains sequenced from a single sample in a study of Japanese encephalitis immunity and Zika vaccine responses. CFSE-labeled PBMCs were cultured more than five days with peptide pools, each at around 1 ug/mL. Live CD56-CD19-CD16-CD3+CD4+ cells with low CFSE were sorted unfixed as proliferating CD4 T cells. MiXCR, run by TCRdb on the 5' RACE reads, gives a single entry per CDR3 protein. The repertoire includes 300 to 350 distinct CDR3 sequences, over 1% of them detected once, and almost 35% sits in the top ten. The source material was antigen-activated CD4+ T cells from blood, cultured, sampled during a Zika inactivated vaccine study. All receptors derive from an adult woman who received an inactivated Zika virus vaccine.

Relative to its sample, this clonotype is large. The rearrangement links TRBV28 to TRBJ1-5; tentatively, D is TRBD1 (6 bases). Trimming cost V 6 bases and J 7 bases, with 16 bases left between them. Germline V CDR1 and CDR2: MDHEN, SYDVKM. CDR3 length equals 14 residues. CDR3 in DNA: TGTGCCAGCAGCAAATGGGGGGGCGACCAGCCCCAGCATTTT. Translating gives CASSKWGGDQPQHF.

This clonotype rates as large (0.1 to 1%). The rearrangement links TRBV28 to TRBJ1-4, with a tentative D call TRBD1 (5 bases). The length of the CDR3 is 15 residues. The germline V gene has CDR1 MDHEN and CDR2 SYDVKM. Trimming stripped 7 bases from V and 7 bases from J, with 19 bases between. CDR3 region: CASTSLKGPTEKLFF. The CDR3 DNA reads TGTGCCAGCACCTCCCTAAAGGGGCCCACTGAAAAACTGTTTTTT.

This clonotype is labeled as medium-sized. The rearrangement links TRBV9 to TRBJ2-1, with 8 bases identical to TRBD1. CDR1 SGDLS and CDR2 YYNGEE come from the germline V gene. Trimming took 3 bases from V and 7 from J; bases not matched to a gene: 3. The CDR3 contains 13 residues. CDR3 loop: CASSAQGVNEQFF. The CDR3, as DNA: TGTGCCAGCAGCGCACAGGGGGTTAATGAGCAGTTCTTC.

This clonotype ranks as medium-sized. V and J are TRBV9 and TRBJ1-2; D might be TRBD1 (6 bases). The length of the CDR3 is 14 residues. V was clipped by 0 bases and J by 10 bases, with 16 bases between them. The germline CDR1 and CDR2 sequences are SGDLS and YYNGEE. CDR3 in amino acids: CASSVEWGPLNYTF. CDR3 DNA: TGTGCCAGCAGCGTAGAGTGGGGGCCACTTAACTACACCTTC.

Within the sample, this clonotype is large. V is TRBV7-2 and J is TRBJ2-7; D ambiguous. V was trimmed by 2 bases and J by 2 bases, leaving 7 bases between them. Germline assignment: CDR1 SGHTA and CDR2 FQGNSA. The CDR3 totals 13 residues. CDR3 amino acids: CASSLQSTYEQYF. As DNA, the CDR3 is TGTGCCAGCAGCTTACAGTCCACCTACGAGCAGTACTTC.

This clonotype is medium-sized. The chain recombines TRBV5-1 with TRBJ1-4; 7 bases line up with TRBD1. This CDR3 contains 16 residues. The germline gives CDR1 SGHRS, CDR2 YFSETQ. V lost 2 bases to trimming and J lost 0 bases; unmatched junction nucleotides: 4. CDR3 bases: TGCGCCAGCAGCTTCCAGGGGGAGTCAACTAATGAAAAACTGTTTTTT. Translated, it gives CASSFQGESTNEKLFF. The variable domain in full, completed from reference TRBV5-1 and TRBJ1-4, reads KAGVTQTPRYLIKTRGQQVTLSCSPISGHRSVSWYQQTPGQGLQFLFEYFSETQRNKGNFPGRFSGRQFSNSRSEMNVSTLELGDSALYLCASSFQGESTNEKLFFGSGTQLSVL.

This chain links TRBV9 with TRBJ2-1; 7 nucleotides agree with TRBD2. Germline V CDR1 and CDR2: SGDLS, YYNGEE. The CDR3 consists of 17 residues. Trimming cost V 3 bases and J 8 bases; bases outside gene matches: 17. DNA of the CDR3: TGTGCCAGCAGCGCGAGGGGTGTGGCCAGCGGGGCCGATGAGCAGTTCTTC. Translating it yields CASSARGVASGADEQFF.

This clonotype is termed medium-sized. The chain couples TRBV7-9 to TRBJ1-1, with D unclear. Germline V gives CDR1 SEHNR, CDR2 FQNEAQ (reference sequence). V shed 6 bases and J shed 1 base, with 21 bases lying between them. The CDR3 runs to 17 residues. In nucleotides, the CDR3 is TGTGCCAGCAGTGTAAAGGTCCGAATTCAGCCGAACACTGAAGCTTTCTTT. Protein sequence: CASSVKVRIQPNTEAFF.

By its share, this clonotype is medium-sized. CDR3 protein: CASSPRTGTRVSPLHF. CDR3 bases: TGTGCCAGCAGTCCCCGGACCGGGACTAGGGTTTCACCCCTCCACTTT. This rearrangement joins TRBV28 to TRBJ1-6, with D possibly matching TRBD1 (5 bases). Trimming cost V 5 bases and J 9 bases, with 20 bases left between them. This CDR3 comprises 16 residues. Per the germline V gene, CDR1 is MDHEN and CDR2 is SYDVKM.

In its sample, this clonotype ranks as large. This sequence joins TRBV20-1 and TRBJ1-2; maybe TRBD1 (6 bases). CDR1 and CDR2 from the germline V gene are DFQATT and SNEGSKA (reference sequence). This CDR3 is 13 amino acids long. V was pared by 7 bases and J by 4 bases, with 16 bases between. CDR3 protein: CSVHGQGSYGYTF. The CDR3 DNA sequence: TGCAGTGTCCATGGGCAGGGGAGCTATGGCTACACCTTC.

This clonotype rates as medium-sized (0.01 to 0.1%). V and J are TRBV5-6 and TRBJ1-1; D is uncertain. The CDR3 has 13 residues. Trimming cost V 2 bases and J 2 bases, with 7 bases left between them. CDR1 is SGHDT and CDR2 is YYEEEE in the germline V gene. The CDR3 sequence is CASSFAANTEAFF. The CDR3 region has the DNA TGTGCCAGCAGCTTTGCAGCCAACACTGAAGCTTTCTTT.

Relative to its sample, this clonotype is medium-sized. The J gene is TRBJ2-2, the V gene TRBV12-3 or TRBV12-4; no reliable D call. CDR3 size: 13 residues. V dropped 8 bases and J dropped 7 bases, with 14 bases sitting between them. The CDR3 nucleotides read TGTGCCAGCCGCATGGTCCCGGGCGGGGAGCTGTTTTTT. It translates to CASRMVPGGELFF.

This clonotype is medium-sized. This chain uses TRBV6-5 with TRBJ2-7, with 7 bases identical to TRBD1. Germline V gene sequence: CDR1 MNHEY, CDR2 SVGAGI. V gave up 2 bases and J gave up 4 bases; unmatched junction bases: 5. The CDR3 totals 14 residues. The CDR3 sequence is CASSYGRQGYEQYF. The CDR3 coding sequence is TGTGCCAGCAGTTACGGAAGACAGGGTTACGAGCAGTACTTC.